Listed below are T cell receptor beta chains from one sample, sequenced in a study of shared clonotypes between healthy human individuals. The protocol was immunoSEQ multiplex PCR, while the TCRdb copy is restricted to in-frame clones and leaves out a portion. The sample has around 580,000 clones; 95% to 98% are singletons. The sequencing input was naive CD8+ T cells sorted from blood. These receptors were obtained from a man aged 25 to 45 in good health. Each CDR3 is given with its conserved first and last residue. A D gene is named only where the DNA matches it firmly.

J	V	D	CDR3	DNA
TRBJ2-7	TRBV7-9	.	CASAEGNSYEQYF	TGTGCCAGCGCCGAGGGTAACTCCTACGAGCAGTACTTC
TRBJ2-1	TRBV27	TRBD2	CASSLSSGLTYNEQFF	TGTGCCAGCAGTTTATCTAGCGGGCTTACCTACAATGAGCAGTTCTTC
TRBJ2-7	TRBV6-1	.	CASSEALPTYEQYF	TGTGCCAGCAGTGAAGCTTTACCGACCTACGAGCAGTACTTC
TRBJ2-1	TRBV5-6	.	CASSPPPQYNEQFF	TGTGCCAGCAGCCCGCCCCCCCAGTACAATGAGCAGTTCTTC
TRBJ2-7	TRBV4-3	.	CASSQEDSVRYEQYF	TGCGCCAGCAGCCAAGAAGACAGCGTGCGCTACGAGCAGTACTTC
TRBJ1-1	TRBV19	.	CASSNDPGVPEAFF	TGTGCCAGCTCGAACGACCCAGGGGTCCCTGAAGCTTTCTTT
TRBJ2-5	TRBV6-5	TRBD2	CASSLIAGGTETQYF	TGTGCCAGCAGTCTTATAGCGGGAGGGACGGAGACCCAGTACTTC
TRBJ2-1	TRBV4-2	.	CASSQSVSNEQFF	TGTGCCAGCAGCCAATCGGTTAGCAATGAGCAGTTCTTC
TRBJ1-1	TRBV28	.	CASSLRQDATEAFF	TGTGCCAGCAGTTTGCGGCAGGACGCGACTGAAGCTTTCTTT
TRBJ2-7	TRBV11-2	TRBD1	CASSVQGAPYEQYF	TGTGCCAGCAGCGTACAGGGGGCCCCCTACGAGCAGTACTTC
TRBJ2-5	TRBV11-3	TRBD1	CASSLGGQGASETQYF	TGTGCCAGCAGCTTAGGGGGACAGGGGGCGTCAGAGACCCAGTACTTC
TRBJ2-1	TRBV18	.	CASSPRADNEQFF	TGTGCCAGCTCACCCAGAGCGGACAATGAGCAGTTCTTC
TRBJ2-7	TRBV4-1	.	CASSQYTSYEQYF	TGCGCCAGCAGCCAATACACCTCCTACGAGCAGTACTTC
TRBJ2-2	TRBV13	.	CASSLGTALAERNTGELFF	TGTGCCAGCAGCCTCGGAACGGCATTGGCAGAAAGAAACACCGGGGAGCTGTTTTTT
TRBJ1-5	TRBV9	TRBD1	CASSAWDRVEPQHF	TGTGCCAGCAGCGCCTGGGACAGGGTTGAGCCCCAGCATTTT
TRBJ1-1	TRBV27	.	CASSTPGTPGNTEAFF	TGTGCCAGCAGTACTCCCGGGACCCCGGGGAACACTGAAGCTTTCTTT
TRBJ1-5	TRBV6-5	.	CASREPGGNQPQHF	TGTGCCAGCAGGGAGCCGGGTGGCAATCAGCCCCAGCATTTT
TRBJ2-7	TRBV2	.	CASSEARTDEQYF	TGTGCCAGCAGTGAAGCGCGGACAGACGAGCAGTACTTC
TRBJ2-1	TRBV7-9	.	CASSLVGTDNNEQFF	TGTGCCAGCAGCTTAGTGGGGACGGATAACAATGAGCAGTTCTTC
TRBJ2-1	TRBV7-9	.	CASTLDLHYNEQFF	TGTGCCAGCACCTTGGACCTACACTACAATGAGCAGTTCTTC
TRBJ2-5	TRBV18	.	CASSNPGEYQETQYF	TGTGCCAGCTCAAACCCGGGGGAGTACCAAGAGACCCAGTACTTC
TRBJ2-7	TRBV4-1	.	CASSLTTLFSYEQYF	TGCGCCAGCAGCCTCACAACGCTTTTTTCCTACGAGCAGTACTTC